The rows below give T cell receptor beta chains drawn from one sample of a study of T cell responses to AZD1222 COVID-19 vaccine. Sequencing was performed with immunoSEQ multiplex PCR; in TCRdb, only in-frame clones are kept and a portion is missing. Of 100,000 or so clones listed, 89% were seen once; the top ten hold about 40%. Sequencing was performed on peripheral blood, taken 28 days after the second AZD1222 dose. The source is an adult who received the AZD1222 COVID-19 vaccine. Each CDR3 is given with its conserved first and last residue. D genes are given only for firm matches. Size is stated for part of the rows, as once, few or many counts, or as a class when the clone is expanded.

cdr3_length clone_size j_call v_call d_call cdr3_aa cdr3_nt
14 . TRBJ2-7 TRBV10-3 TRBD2 CAIRGAGGLYEQYF TGTGCCATCAGGGGAGCGGGAGGGCTCTACGAGCAGTACTTC
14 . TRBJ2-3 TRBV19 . CASSIGGRTDTQYF TGTGCCTCAAGTATCGGGGGCCGCACAGATACGCAGTATTTT
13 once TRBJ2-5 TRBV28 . CASNMGRQETQYF TGTGCCAGCAACATGGGGAGACAAGAGACCCAGTACTTC
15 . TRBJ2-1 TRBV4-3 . CASSRGAKSYNEQFF TGCGCCAGCAGCCGGGGCGCGAAAAGTTACAATGAGCAGTTCTTC
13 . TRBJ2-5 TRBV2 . CASSEVSGGTQYF TGTGCCAGCAGTGAAGTGAGTGGGGGGACCCAGTACTTC
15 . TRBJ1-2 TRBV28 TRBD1 CASSSDRDRGRGYTF TGTGCCAGCAGTTCCGACCGGGACAGGGGGCGAGGCTACACCTTC
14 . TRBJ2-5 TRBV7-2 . CASSARTIGETQYF TGTGCCAGCAGCGCCCGGACAATCGGGGAGACCCAGTACTTC
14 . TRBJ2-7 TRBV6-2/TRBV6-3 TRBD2 CASSLAGGLYEQYF TGTGCCAGCAGTTTAGCGGGGGGTTTATACGAGCAGTACTTC
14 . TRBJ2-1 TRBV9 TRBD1 CASSVAGGQNEQFF TGTGCCAGCAGCGTAGCAGGGGGACAAAATGAGCAGTTCTTC
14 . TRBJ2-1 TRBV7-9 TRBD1 CASSGTGTANEQFF TGTGCCAGCAGCGGAACCGGGACAGCCAATGAGCAGTTCTTC
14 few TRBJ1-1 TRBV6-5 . CASRFDTRNTEAFF TGTGCCAGCAGATTTGACACCCGGAACACTGAAGCTTTCTTT
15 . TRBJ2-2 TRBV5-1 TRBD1 CASSPGTVNTGELFF TGCGCCAGCAGCCCCGGGACAGTAAACACCGGGGAGCTGTTTTTT
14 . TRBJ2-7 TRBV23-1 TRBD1 CASRRTGSTYEQYF TGCGCCAGCCGACGGACAGGGTCTACATACGAGCAGTACTTC
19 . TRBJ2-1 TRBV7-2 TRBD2 CASSLVGFQLAGSDSEQFF TGTGCCAGCAGCTTAGTCGGGTTCCAACTAGCGGGATCAGATAGTGAGCAGTTCTTC
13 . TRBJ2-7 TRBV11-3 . CASSGAGVREQYF TGTGCCAGCAGCGGTGCAGGGGTAAGGGAGCAGTACTTC
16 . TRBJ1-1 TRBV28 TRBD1 CASSLLGGFQGAEAFF TGTGCCAGCAGTTTATTAGGGGGCTTCCAGGGGGCTGAAGCTTTCTTT
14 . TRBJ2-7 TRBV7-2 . CASSLGGDSYEQYF TGTGCCAGCAGCTTAGGCGGGGACTCCTACGAGCAGTACTTC
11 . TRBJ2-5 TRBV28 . CASGGGETQYF TGTGCCAGCGGAGGAGGAGAGACCCAGTACTTC
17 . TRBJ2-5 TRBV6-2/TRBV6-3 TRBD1 CASSYAGQGYLAETQYF TGTGCCAGCAGTTACGCAGGACAGGGGTACCTTGCGGAGACCCAGTACTTC
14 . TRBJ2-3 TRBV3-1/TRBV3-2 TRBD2 CASSQSGVTNTQYF TGTGCCAGCAGCCAAAGCGGGGTCACGAATACGCAGTATTTT
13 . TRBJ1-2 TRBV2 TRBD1 CASSGQGNYGYTF TGTGCCAGCAGCGGACAGGGAAACTATGGCTACACCTTC
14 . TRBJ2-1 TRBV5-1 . CASSLVSPGNEQFF TGCGCCAGCAGCTTGGTTTCCCCCGGGAATGAGCAGTTCTTC
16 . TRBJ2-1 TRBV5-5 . CASSARSLAAYNEQFF TGTGCCAGCAGCGCCCGGTCACTTGCGGCCTACAATGAGCAGTTCTTC
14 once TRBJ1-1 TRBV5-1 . CASSLTPVNTEAFF TGCGCCAGCAGCTTGACCCCAGTGAACACTGAAGCTTTCTTT
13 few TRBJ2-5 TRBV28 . CASSSPYQETQYF TGTGCCAGCAGTTCTCCGTACCAAGAGACCCAGTACTTC
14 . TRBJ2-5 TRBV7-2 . CASSFGGIQETQYF TGTGCCAGCAGCTTCGGCGGGATCCAAGAGACCCAGTACTTC
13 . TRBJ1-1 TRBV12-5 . CASAGRGFTEAFF TGTGCTAGTGCCGGACGGGGTTTTACTGAAGCTTTCTTT
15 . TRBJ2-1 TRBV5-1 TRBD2 CASSQLAGAENEQFF TGCGCCAGCAGCCAACTAGCGGGAGCTGAGAATGAGCAGTTCTTC
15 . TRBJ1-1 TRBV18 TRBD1 CASSRTGVLNTEAFF TGTGCCAGCTCACGGACAGGGGTCCTTAACACTGAAGCTTTCTTT
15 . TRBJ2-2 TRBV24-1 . CATSDFLGGAGELFF TGTGCCACCAGTGATTTCCTAGGAGGGGCCGGGGAGCTGTTTTTT
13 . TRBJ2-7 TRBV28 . CASRVTTAREQYF TGTGCCAGCAGGGTCACGACGGCCAGGGAGCAGTACTTC
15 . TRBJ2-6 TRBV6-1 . CASSEGGGGANVLTF TGTGCCAGCAGTGAAGGGGGAGGTGGGGCCAACGTCCTGACTTTC
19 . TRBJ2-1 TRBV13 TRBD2 CASSLGTPILAGKGNEQFF TGTGCCAGCAGCTTAGGGACACCGATACTAGCGGGAAAAGGGAATGAGCAGTTCTTC
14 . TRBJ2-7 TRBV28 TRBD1 CASSPGTGASGQYF TGTGCCAGCAGTCCCGGGACAGGGGCAAGCGGGCAGTACTTC
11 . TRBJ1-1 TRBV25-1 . CASRRSTEAFF TGTGCCAGCAGGCGAAGTACTGAAGCTTTCTTT
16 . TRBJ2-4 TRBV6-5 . CASSYSTPIAKNIQYF TGTGCCAGCAGTTACTCTACACCCATAGCCAAAAACATTCAGTACTTC
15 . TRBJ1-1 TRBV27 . CASSLLEGMNTEAFF TGTGCCAGCAGTTTATTGGAGGGCATGAACACTGAAGCTTTCTTT
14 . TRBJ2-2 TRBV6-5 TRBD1 CASRQGARTGELFF TGTGCCAGCAGACAGGGGGCTCGCACCGGGGAGCTGTTTTTT
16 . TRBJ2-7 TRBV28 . CASSFWIGVPSYEQYF TGTGCCAGCAGTTTCTGGATAGGGGTCCCCTCCTACGAGCAGTACTTC
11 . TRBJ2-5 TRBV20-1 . CSAREQETQYF TGCAGTGCTAGGGAACAAGAGACCCAGTACTTC
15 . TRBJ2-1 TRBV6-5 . CASSPPGGRYNEQFF TGTGCCAGCAGCCCCCCGGGCGGACGATACAATGAGCAGTTCTTC
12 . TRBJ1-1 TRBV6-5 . CASRQGGTEAFF TGTGCCAGCAGACAGGGAGGCACTGAAGCTTTCTTT